Below are 10 T cell receptor beta chains sequenced from a single sample in a study of blood T cells in healthy people across ages (dated by TCRdb to 2014 to 2015). The library was made by 5' RACE. The instrument was an Illumina HiSeq 2500. A second PCR of about 7 to 12 cycles was performed with a sample-barcoded 5' primer and a J-beta primer mix. TCRdb reprocessed the public reads (quality trimming at Q25 with fastp, clone calling with MiXCR) and kept in-frame beta chains. Duplicate CDR3 protein sequences are folded into a single record with the most common DNA and genes. The sample includes approximately 790,000 distinct CDR3 sequences, with around 68% observed a single time. The top ten constitute roughly 26% of the sample. The sequenced sample was blood. These receptors came from a man aged 30-40 years in good health.

The chain recombines TRBV20-1 with TRBJ2-3, with D possibly being TRBD2 (6 bases). The V gene's germline CDR1 is DFQATT and CDR2 SNEGSKA (reference sequence). The CDR3 spans 17 residues. Trimming left V 3 bases short and J 0 bases short, with 19 bases between. The CDR3 DNA follows: TGCAGTGCTAGGAGGAATGGAGGGGTTCGGAGCACAGATACGCAGTATTTT. Its translation: CSARRNGGVRSTDTQYF.

This chain joins TRBV2 and TRBJ2-1, with D uncertain. The CDR3 extends over 13 amino acids. Trimming left V 5 bases short and J 1 base short, with 6 bases between. In germline, CDR1 is SNHLY, CDR2 FYNNEI. The CDR3 region is CASSINSYNEQFF. The DNA for the CDR3 is TGTGCCAGCAGTATCAATTCCTACAATGAGCAGTTCTTC.

The chain joins TRBV24-1 to TRBJ2-3; the D gene could be TRBD1 or TRBD2 (5 bases each). CDR3 length: 15 residues. V dropped 0 bases and J dropped 4 bases, with 10 bases sitting between them. Germline CDR1 is KGHDR and CDR2 is SFDVKD. CDR3 amino acids: CATSDLRQGADTQYF. The CDR3 DNA reads as TGTGCCACCAGTGATTTGAGGCAGGGAGCAGATACGCAGTATTTT.

This rearrangement joins TRBV3-1 to TRBJ2-5; D perhaps matches TRBD1 (6 bases). In germline, CDR1 is LGHDT, CDR2 YNNKEL (reference sequence). This CDR3 comprises 14 residues. V lost 2 bases, J lost 4 bases, and 11 bases lay in between. The CDR3 loop is CASSQPPGAETQYF. DNA of the CDR3: TGTGCCAGCAGCCAACCTCCAGGGGCAGAGACCCAGTACTTC.

The chain combines TRBV5-1 with TRBJ1-1, with D perhaps TRBD1 (5 bases). With 4 bases removed from V and 6 bases from J, the gap between germline ends came to 16 bases. The germline V gene encodes CDR1 SGHRS and CDR2 YFSETQ. CDR3 size: 14 residues. As DNA, the CDR3 is TGCGCCAGCAGCCCGGGAGGGACTGTCTCTGAAGCTTTCTTT. Translating it yields CASSPGGTVSEAFF.

V usage is TRBV20-1 and J usage is TRBJ1-1; 8 nucleotides line up with TRBD1. The CDR3 spans 14 residues. The germline V gene has CDR1 DFQATT and CDR2 SNEGSKA (reference sequence). Trimming at V came to 6 bases and at J to 7 bases, leaving 13 bases not matched to a gene. The CDR3 DNA reads as TGCAGTGCGCCCAAAGCAGGACAGGGACGTGAAGCTTTCTTT. It is translated as CSAPKAGQGREAFF.

This chain connects TRBV7-9 to TRBJ1-5; D is possibly TRBD1 (5 bases). V was cut by 5 bases and J by 3 bases, with 14 bases left in between. The CDR3 is 15 amino acids. Germline V gene sequence: CDR1 SEHNR, CDR2 FQNEAQ (reference sequence). DNA of the CDR3: TGTGCCAGCAGCGCCGACGGGGGATTCAATCAGCCCCAGCATTTT. The encoded protein is CASSADGGFNQPQHF.

V and J are TRBV29-1 and TRBJ2-5; weak D call: TRBD2 (6 bases). Germline CDR1 reads SQVTM; CDR2 reads ANQGSEA. Trimming stripped 2 bases from V and 3 bases from J, with 16 bases between. There are 15 residues in the CDR3. CDR3 region: CSVETDGGEEETQYF. For the CDR3, the DNA is TGCAGCGTTGAAACGGATGGTGGGGAGGAAGAGACCCAGTACTTC.

CDR3 residues: CASSLFTPREVPDEQYF. CDR3 coding DNA: TGTGCCAGCAGTTTATTCACCCCTCGGGAAGTCCCTGACGAGCAGTACTTC. This sequence joins TRBV27 and TRBJ2-7, with D perhaps TRBD2 (5 bases). The germline gives CDR1 MNHEY, CDR2 SMNVEV (reference sequence). V shed 1 base and J shed 5 bases, with 21 bases lying between them. The CDR3 contains 17 residues.

The rearrangement uses TRBV7-9 and TRBJ2-7, with 7 bases lining up with TRBD1. Germline-derived CDR1 and CDR2 are SEHNR and FQNEAQ (reference sequence). The CDR3 sequence is 16 residues long. The trim removed 0 bases at V and 12 bases at J, leaving 17 bases unmatched. The CDR3 loop is CASSLAPGQIFTMLYF. DNA for the CDR3: TGTGCCAGCAGCTTAGCGCCGGGACAGATTTTTACGATGTTGTACTTC.